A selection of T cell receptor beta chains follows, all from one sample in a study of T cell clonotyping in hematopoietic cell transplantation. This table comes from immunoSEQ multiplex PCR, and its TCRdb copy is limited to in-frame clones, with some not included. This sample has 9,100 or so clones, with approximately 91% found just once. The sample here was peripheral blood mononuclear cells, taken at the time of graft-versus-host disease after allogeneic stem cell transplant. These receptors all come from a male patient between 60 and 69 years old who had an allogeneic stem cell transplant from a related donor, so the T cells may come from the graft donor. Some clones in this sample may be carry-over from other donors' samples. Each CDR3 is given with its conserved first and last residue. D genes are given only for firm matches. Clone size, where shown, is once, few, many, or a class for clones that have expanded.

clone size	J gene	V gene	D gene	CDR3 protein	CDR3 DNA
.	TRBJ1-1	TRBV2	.	CASTVNTEAFF	TGTGCCAGCACCGTAAACACTGAAGCTTTCTTT
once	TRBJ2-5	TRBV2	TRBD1	CASSEDRGHETQYF	TGTGCCAGCAGTGAAGACAGGGGACACGAGACCCAGTACTTC
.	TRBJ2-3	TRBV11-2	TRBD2	CASSLSPSGEFTDTQYF	TGTGCCAGCAGCTTAAGTCCTAGCGGGGAGTTTACAGATACGCAGTATTTT
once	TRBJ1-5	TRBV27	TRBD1	CASSPRQGNSNQPQHF	TGTGCCAGCAGTCCCCGACAGGGGAATAGCAATCAGCCCCAGCATTTT
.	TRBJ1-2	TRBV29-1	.	CSVSENRHPGYTF	TGCAGCGTCTCCGAAAATAGACACCCCGGCTACACCTTC
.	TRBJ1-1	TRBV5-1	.	CASSLGTRNTEAFF	TGCGCCAGCAGCTTAGGGACGAGGAACACTGAAGCTTTCTTT
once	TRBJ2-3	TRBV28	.	CASSFSDTQYF	TGTGCCAGCAGTTTCTCAGATACGCAGTATTTT
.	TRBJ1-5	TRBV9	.	CASSVGQNQPQHF	TGTGCCAGCAGCGTAGGACAGAATCAGCCCCAGCATTTT
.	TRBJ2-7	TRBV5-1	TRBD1	CASSLYTGDEQYF	TGCGCCAGCAGCTTGTATACAGGGGACGAGCAGTACTTC
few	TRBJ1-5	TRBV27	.	CASSPRTASNQPQHF	TGTGCCAGCAGTCCACGGACAGCTAGCAATCAGCCCCAGCATTTT
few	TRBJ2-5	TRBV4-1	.	CASSQWTAPETQYF	TGCGCCAGCAGCCAATGGACAGCCCCAGAGACCCAGTACTTC
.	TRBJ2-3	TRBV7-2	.	CASSLALLPVGADTQYF	TGTGCCAGCAGCTTAGCGCTCCTACCTGTTGGGGCAGATACGCAGTATTTT
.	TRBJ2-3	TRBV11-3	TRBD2	CASSLEAGGPGNTQYF	TGTGCCAGCAGCTTAGAGGCGGGGGGGCCGGGGAATACGCAGTATTTT
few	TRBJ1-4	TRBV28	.	CASSLRRTRNEKLFF	TGTGCCAGCAGTCTTCGGAGGACACGAAATGAAAAACTGTTTTTT
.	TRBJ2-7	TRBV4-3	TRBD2	CASSQGLAGSEQYF	TGCGCCAGCAGCCAGGGACTAGCGGGATCCGAGCAGTACTTC
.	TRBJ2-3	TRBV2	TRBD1	CASRGRGLADTQYF	TGTGCCAGCAGAGGCAGGGGGCTGGCAGATACGCAGTATTTT
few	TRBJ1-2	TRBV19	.	CASRRTAEGYGYTF	TGTGCCAGTAGGAGGACGGCGGAGGGGTATGGCTACACCTTC
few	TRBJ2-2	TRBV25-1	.	CASSPSLGRTGELFF	TGTGCCAGCAGTCCCAGCCTGGGTCGGACCGGGGAGCTGTTTTTT
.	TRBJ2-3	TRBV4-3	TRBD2	CASSQVASGGADTQYF	TGCGCCAGCAGCCAAGTCGCTAGCGGGGGGGCAGATACGCAGTATTTT
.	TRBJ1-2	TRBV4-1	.	CASSLFGGDYGYTF	TGCGCCAGCAGCCTATTCGGGGGGGACTATGGCTACACCTTC
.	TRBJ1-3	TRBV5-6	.	CASSLQGIGNTIYF	TGTGCCAGCAGCTTGCAGGGAATTGGAAACACCATATATTTT
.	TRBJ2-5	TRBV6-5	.	CASSRGGGLGETQYF	TGTGCCAGCAGCCGGGGAGGGGGGCTGGGAGAGACCCAGTACTTC
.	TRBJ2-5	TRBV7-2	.	CASSLSGTQETQYF	TGTGCCAGCAGCTTATCGGGGACCCAAGAGACCCAGTACTTC
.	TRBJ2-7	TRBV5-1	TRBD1	CASSFGQGDREQYF	TGCGCCAGCAGCTTTGGACAGGGGGATAGGGAGCAGTACTTC
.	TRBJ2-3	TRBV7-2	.	CASSLQPSTDTQYF	TGTGCCAGCAGCTTGCAGCCTTCCACAGATACGCAGTATTTT
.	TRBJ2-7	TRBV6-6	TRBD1	CASRDGQGAYEQYF	TGTGCCAGCAGGGATGGACAGGGCGCCTACGAGCAGTACTTC
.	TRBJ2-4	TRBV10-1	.	CASVEDRRSKNIQYF	TGCGCCAGTGTCGAGGATAGGAGGTCCAAAAACATTCAGTACTTC
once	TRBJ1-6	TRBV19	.	CASQSSYNSPLHF	TGTGCCAGTCAGAGCTCCTATAATTCACCCCTCCACTTT
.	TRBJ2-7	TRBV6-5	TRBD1	CATAGTEYEQYF	TGTGCCACCGCCGGGACAGAGTACGAGCAGTACTTC
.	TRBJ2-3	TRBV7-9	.	CASSLAPGTDTQYF	TGTGCCAGCAGCTTAGCGCCCGGAACAGATACGCAGTATTTT
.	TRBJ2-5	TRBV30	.	CAWRTVPGETQYF	TGTGCCTGGAGGACAGTGCCAGGCGAGACCCAGTACTTC
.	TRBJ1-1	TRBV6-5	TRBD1	CASSYRTGDMNTEAFF	TGTGCCAGCAGTTACCGGACAGGCGACATGAACACTGAAGCTTTCTTT
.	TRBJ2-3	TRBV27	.	CASSKGGPYTDTQYF	TGTGCCAGCAGCAAGGGTGGGCCCTACACAGATACGCAGTATTTT
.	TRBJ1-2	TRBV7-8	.	CASSPVGGSYGYTF	TGTGCCAGCAGCCCCGTGGGGGGTTCCTATGGCTACACCTTC
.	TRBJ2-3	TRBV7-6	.	CASSPWTTSDTQYF	TGTGCCAGCAGCCCATGGACCACCTCGGATACGCAGTATTTT
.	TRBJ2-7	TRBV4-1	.	CASSDGGEQYF	TGCGCCAGCAGCGATGGGGGCGAGCAGTACTTC
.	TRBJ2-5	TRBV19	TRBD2	CASSISGGGARKTQYF	TGTGCCAGTAGTATATCCGGCGGGGGGGCCAGGAAGACCCAGTACTTC
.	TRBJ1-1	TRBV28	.	CASSLGDTEAFF	TGTGCCAGCAGTTTAGGGGACACTGAAGCTTTCTTT
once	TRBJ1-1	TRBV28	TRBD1	CASSQGAEDTEAFF	TGTGCCAGCAGCCAGGGGGCGGAAGACACTGAAGCTTTCTTT
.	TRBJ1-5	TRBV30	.	CAWSLTGDQPQHF	TGTGCCTGGAGTTTGACGGGGGATCAGCCCCAGCATTTT